This T cell receptor beta chain derives from a study of T cell responses to AZD1222 COVID-19 vaccine. CDR3 length: 17 residues. The germline V gene has CDR1 SGHRS and CDR2 YFSETQ. Trimming took off 4 bases at V and 5 bases at J, with 23 bases between the two ends. Sequencing was performed with immunoSEQ multiplex PCR; in TCRdb, only in-frame clones are kept and a portion is missing. The table records 95,000 to 150,000 clones, about nine tenths of them present only once. The specimen was peripheral blood, collected on day 0 of AZD1222 vaccination. The V and J genes are TRBV5-1 and TRBJ2-3; D call uncertain. The sequence derives from an adult in good health. This CDR3 is CASSPIGIDGLIDTQYF. The CDR3 nucleotides are TGCGCCAGCAGCCCGATAGGGATTGACGGGTTGATAGATACGCAGTATTTT.